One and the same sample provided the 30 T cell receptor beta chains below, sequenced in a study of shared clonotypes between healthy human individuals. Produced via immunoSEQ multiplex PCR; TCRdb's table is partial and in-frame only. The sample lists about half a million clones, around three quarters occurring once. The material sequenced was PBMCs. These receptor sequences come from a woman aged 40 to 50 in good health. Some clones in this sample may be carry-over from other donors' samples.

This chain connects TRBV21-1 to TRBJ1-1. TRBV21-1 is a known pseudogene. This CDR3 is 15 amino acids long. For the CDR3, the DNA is TGTGCCAGCAGCAAAGGGCAGGGGAGGGGCACTGAAGCTTTCTTT. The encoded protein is CASSKGQGRGTEAFF.

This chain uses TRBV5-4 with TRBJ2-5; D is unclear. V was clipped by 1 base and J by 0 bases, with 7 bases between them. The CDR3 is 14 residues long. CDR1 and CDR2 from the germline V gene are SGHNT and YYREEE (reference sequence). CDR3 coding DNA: TGTGCCAGCAGCTTGCCAGCGAACCAAGAGACCCAGTACTTC. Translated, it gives CASSLPANQETQYF.

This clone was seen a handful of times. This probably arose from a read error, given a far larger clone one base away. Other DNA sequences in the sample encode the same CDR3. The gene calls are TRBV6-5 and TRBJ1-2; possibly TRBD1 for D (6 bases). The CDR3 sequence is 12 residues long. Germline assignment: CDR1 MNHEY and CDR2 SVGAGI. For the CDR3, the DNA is TGTGCCAGTGCTACGGGCGTTGGGGGCTACACCTTT. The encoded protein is CASATGVGGYTF.

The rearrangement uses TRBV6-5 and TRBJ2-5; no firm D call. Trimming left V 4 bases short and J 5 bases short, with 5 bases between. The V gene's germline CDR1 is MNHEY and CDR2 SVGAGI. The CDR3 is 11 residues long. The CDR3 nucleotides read TGTGCCAGCAGTTCCTCGGAGACCCAGTACTTC. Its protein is CASSSSETQYF.

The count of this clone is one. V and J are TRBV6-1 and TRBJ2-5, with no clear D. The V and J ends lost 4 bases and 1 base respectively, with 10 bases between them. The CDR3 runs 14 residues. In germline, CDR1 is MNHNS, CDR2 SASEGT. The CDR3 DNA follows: TGTGCCAGCAGTGTAGTGACCGTCCAAGAGACCCAGTACTTC. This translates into CASSVVTVQETQYF.

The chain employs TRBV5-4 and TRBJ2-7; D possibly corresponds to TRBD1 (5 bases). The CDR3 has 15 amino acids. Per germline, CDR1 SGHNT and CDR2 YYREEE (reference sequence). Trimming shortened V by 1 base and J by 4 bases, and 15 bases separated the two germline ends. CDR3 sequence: CASSLSGIYVYEQYF. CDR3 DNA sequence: TGTGCCAGCAGCTTGTCAGGGATCTATGTGTACGAGCAGTACTTC.

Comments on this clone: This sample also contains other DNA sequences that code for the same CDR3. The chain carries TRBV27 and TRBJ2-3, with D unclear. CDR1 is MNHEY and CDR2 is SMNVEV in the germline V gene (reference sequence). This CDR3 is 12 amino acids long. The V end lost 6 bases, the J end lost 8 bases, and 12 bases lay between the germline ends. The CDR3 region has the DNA TGTGCCAGCAGCTTTACCGGCGGTACGCAGTATTTT. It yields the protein CASSFTGGTQYF.

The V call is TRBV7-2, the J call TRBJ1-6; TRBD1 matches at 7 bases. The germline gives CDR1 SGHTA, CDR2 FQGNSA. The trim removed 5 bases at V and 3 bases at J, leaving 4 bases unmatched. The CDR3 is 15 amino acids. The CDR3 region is CASSARDSYNSPLHF. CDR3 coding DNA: TGTGCCAGCAGCGCCCGGGACAGCTATAATTCACCCCTCCACTTT. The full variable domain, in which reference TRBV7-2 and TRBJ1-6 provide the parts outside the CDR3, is GAGVSQSPSNKVTEKGKDVELRCDPISGHTALYWYRQSLGQGLEFLIYFQGNSAPDKSGLPSDRFSAERTGGSVSTLTIQRTQQEDSAVYLCASSARDSYNSPLHFGNGTRLTVT.

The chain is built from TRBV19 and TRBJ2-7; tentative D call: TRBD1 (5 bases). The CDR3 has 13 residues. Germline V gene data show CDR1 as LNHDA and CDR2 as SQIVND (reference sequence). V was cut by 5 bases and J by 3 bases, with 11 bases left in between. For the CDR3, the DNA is TGTGCCAGTAGTGCGACAGTGCTCTACGAGCAGTACTTC. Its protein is CASSATVLYEQYF. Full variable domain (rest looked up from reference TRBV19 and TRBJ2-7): DGGITQSPKYLFRKEGQNVTLSCEQNLNHDAMYWYRQDPGQGLRLIYYSQIVNDFQKGDIAEGYSVSREKKESFPLTVTSAQKNPTAFYLCASSATVLYEQYFGPGTRLTVT.

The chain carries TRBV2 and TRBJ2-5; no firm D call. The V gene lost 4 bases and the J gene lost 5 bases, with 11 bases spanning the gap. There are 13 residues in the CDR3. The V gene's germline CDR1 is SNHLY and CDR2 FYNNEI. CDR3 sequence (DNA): TGTGCCAGCAGTGGGTTTTTGGGGGAGACCCAGTACTTC. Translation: CASSGFLGETQYF.

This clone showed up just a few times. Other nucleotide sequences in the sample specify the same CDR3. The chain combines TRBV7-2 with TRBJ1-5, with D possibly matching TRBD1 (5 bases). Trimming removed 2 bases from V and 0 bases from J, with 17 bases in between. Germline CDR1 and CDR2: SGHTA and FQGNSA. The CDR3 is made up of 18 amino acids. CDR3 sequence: CASSLSPGGSGSNQPQHF. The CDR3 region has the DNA TGTGCCAGCAGCTTAAGCCCGGGGGGATCTGGTAGCAATCAGCCCCAGCATTTT.

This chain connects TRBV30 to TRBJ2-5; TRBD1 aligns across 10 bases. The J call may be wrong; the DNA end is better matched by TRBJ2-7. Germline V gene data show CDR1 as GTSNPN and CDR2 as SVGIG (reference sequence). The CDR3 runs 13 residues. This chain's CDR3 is CAWAGTGVHEQYF. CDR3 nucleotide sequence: TGTGCCTGGGCAGGGACAGGGGTCCACGAGCAGTACTTC.

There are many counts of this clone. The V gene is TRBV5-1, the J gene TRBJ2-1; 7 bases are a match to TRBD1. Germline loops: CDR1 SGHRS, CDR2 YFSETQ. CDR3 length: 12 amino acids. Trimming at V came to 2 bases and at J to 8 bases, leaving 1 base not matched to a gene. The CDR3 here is CASSLQGHEQFF. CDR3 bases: TGCGCCAGCAGCTTACAGGGGCATGAGCAGTTCTTC.

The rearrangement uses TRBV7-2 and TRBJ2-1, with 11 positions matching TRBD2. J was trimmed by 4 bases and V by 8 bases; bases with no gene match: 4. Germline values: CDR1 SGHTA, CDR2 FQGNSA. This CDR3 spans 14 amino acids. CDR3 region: CASRPSGRYNEQFF. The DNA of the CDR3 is TGTGCCAGCCGACCTAGCGGGAGGTACAATGAGCAGTTCTTC. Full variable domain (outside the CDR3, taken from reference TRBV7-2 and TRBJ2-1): GAGVSQSPSNKVTEKGKDVELRCDPISGHTALYWYRQSLGQGLEFLIYFQGNSAPDKSGLPSDRFSAERTGGSVSTLTIQRTQQEDSAVYLCASRPSGRYNEQFFGPGTRLTVL.

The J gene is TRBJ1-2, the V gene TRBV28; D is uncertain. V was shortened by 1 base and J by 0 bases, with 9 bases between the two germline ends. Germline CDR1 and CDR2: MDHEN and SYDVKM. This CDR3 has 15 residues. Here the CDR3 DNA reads TGTGCCAGCAGTTTATTTAGCCGAGCTAACTATGGCTACACCTTC. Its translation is CASSLFSRANYGYTF.

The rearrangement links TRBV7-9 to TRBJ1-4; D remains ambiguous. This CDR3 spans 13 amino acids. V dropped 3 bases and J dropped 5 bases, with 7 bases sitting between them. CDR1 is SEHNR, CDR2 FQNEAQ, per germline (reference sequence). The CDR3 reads CASSFSQNEKLFF. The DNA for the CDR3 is TGTGCCAGCAGCTTTAGTCAGAATGAAAAACTGTTTTTT.

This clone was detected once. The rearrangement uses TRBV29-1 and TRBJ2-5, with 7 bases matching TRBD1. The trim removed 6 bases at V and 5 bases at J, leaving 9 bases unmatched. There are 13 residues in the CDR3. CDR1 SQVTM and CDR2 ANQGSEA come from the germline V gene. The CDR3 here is CSVDHRGWETQYF. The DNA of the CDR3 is TGCAGCGTGGATCACAGGGGCTGGGAGACCCAGTACTTC. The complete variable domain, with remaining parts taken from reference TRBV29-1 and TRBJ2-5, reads SAVISQKPSRDICQRGTSLTIQCQVDSQVTMMFWYRQQPGQSLTLIATANQGSEATYESGFVIDKFPISRPNLTFSTLTVSNMSPEDSSIYLCSVDHRGWETQYFGPGTRLLVL.

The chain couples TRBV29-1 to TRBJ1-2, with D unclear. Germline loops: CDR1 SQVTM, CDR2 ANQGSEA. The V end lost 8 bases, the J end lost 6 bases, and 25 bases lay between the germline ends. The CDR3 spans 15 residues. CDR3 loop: CSPPSRTGQKDGYTF. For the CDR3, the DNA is TGCAGCCCTCCCTCTCGGACGGGCCAAAAGGATGGCTACACCTTC.

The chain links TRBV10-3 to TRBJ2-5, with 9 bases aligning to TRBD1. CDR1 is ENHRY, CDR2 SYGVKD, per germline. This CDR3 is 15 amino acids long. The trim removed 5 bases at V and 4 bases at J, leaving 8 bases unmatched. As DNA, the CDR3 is TGTGCCATCAGTCCGGGACAGGGCCCGGGAGAGACCCAGTACTTC. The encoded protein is CAISPGQGPGETQYF.

The CDR3 bases are TGTGCCAGCAGCTTGGAGGGCGGGGTCACAGATACGCAGTATTTT. Translation: CASSLEGGVTDTQYF. The chain is built from TRBV5-4 and TRBJ2-3, with D tentatively TRBD2 (6 bases). The CDR3 is made up of 15 amino acids. CDR1 and CDR2 (germline): SGHNT, YYREEE (reference sequence). V lost 0 bases, J lost 2 bases, and 10 bases lay in between.

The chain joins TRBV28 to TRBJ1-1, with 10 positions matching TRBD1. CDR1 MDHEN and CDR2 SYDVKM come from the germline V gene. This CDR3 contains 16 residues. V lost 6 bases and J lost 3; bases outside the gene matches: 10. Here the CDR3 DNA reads TGTGCCAGCAGACCTTATACCGGGACAGGGGACACTGAAGCTTTCTTT. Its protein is CASRPYTGTGDTEAFF.

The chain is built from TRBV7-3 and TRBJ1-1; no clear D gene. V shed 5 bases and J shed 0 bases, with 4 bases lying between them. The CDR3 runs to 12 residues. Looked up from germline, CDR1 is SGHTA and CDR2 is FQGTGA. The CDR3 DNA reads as TGTGCCAGCAGCGAAATGAACACTGAAGCTTTCTTT. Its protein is CASSEMNTEAFF.

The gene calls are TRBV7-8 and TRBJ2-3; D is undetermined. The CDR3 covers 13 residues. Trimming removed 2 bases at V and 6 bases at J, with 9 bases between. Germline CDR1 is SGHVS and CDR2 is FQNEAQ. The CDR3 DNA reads TGTGCCAGCAGCTTAAACGAGTGGGATACGCAGTATTTT. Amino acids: CASSLNEWDTQYF. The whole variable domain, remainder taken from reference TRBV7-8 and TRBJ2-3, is GAGVSQSPRYKVAKRGQDVALRCDPISGHVSLFWYQQALGQGPEFLTYFQNEAQLDKSGLPSDRFFAERPEGSVSTLKIQRTQQEDSAVYLCASSLNEWDTQYFGPGTRLTVL.

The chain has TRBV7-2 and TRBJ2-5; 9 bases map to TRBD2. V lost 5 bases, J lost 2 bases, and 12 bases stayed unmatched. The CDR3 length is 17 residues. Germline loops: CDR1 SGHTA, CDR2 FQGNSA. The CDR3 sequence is CASSPHLAGLSQETQYF. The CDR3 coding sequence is TGTGCCAGCAGCCCCCACCTAGCGGGGCTTAGTCAAGAGACCCAGTACTTC.

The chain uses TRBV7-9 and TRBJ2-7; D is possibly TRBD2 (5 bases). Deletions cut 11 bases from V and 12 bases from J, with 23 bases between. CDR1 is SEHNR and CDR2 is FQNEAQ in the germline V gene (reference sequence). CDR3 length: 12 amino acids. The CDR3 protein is CACSLGRTLVYF. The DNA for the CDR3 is TGTGCCTGCTCCTTAGGGAGAACCCTAGTGTACTTC. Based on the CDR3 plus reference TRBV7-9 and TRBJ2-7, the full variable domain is DTGVSQNPRHKITKRGQNVTFRCDPISEHNRLYWYRQTLGQGPEFLTYFQNEAQLEKSRLLSDRFSAERPKGSFSTLEIQRTEQGDSAMYLCACSLGRTLVYFGPGTRLTVT.

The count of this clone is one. CDR3 protein: CASSTQRERLDTQYF. The DNA for the CDR3 is TGTGCCAGTAGTACCCAGCGGGAAAGGCTAGATACGCAGTATTTT. The chain joins TRBV19 to TRBJ2-3, with 7 bases that match TRBD2. The CDR3 runs to 15 residues. V gave up 4 bases and J gave up 5 bases; unmatched junction bases: 9. The V gene's germline CDR1 is LNHDA and CDR2 SQIVND (reference sequence).

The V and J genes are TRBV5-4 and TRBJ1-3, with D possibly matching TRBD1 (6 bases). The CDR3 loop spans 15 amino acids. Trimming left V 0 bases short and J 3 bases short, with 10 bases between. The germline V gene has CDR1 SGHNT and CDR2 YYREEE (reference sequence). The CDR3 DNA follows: TGTGCCAGCAGCTTGGGGGGGCCTGGTGGAAACACCATATATTTT. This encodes CASSLGGPGGNTIYF.

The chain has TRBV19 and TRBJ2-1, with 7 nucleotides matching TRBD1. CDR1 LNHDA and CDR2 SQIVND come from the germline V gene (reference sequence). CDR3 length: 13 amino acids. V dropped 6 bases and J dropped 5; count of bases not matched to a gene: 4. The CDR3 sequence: CASRWDRDNEQFF. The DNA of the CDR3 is TGTGCCAGTAGGTGGGACAGAGACAATGAGCAGTTCTTC.

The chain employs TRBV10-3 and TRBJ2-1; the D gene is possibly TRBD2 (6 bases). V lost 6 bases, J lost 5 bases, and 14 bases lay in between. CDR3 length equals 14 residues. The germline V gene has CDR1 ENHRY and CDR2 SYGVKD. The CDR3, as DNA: TGTGCCATCAGCGGGGCTAGCGCTCACAATGAGCAGTTCTTC. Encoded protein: CAISGASAHNEQFF.

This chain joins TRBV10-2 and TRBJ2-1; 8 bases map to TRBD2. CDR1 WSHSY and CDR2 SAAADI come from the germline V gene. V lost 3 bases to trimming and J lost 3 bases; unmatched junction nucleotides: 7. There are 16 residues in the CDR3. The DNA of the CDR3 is TGCGCCAGCAGTGACACAACTAGCGGTAACTACAATGAGCAGTTCTTC. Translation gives CASSDTTSGNYNEQFF.